This T cell receptor beta chain is from a study of T cell responses to AZD1222 COVID-19 vaccine. Study summary: Doses given second, at about 4 or about 12 weeks, were pooled.

With respect to this clone: Its antigen is not known. Sequence at one end of the junction differs from germline and may be a read error.

General study points: Mapped onto spike, vaccine-associated CD4 TCRs spanned it and were dominant at 160-218 and 743-854. Nearly half of unique spike-specific TCRs reportedly avoided B.1.351 and B.1.1.7 mutated regions. Only a handful of people who got AZD1222 tested seropositive at baseline.

The CDR3 totals 15 residues. The germline V gene encodes CDR1 MNHNS and CDR2 SASEGT. Assay used: immunoSEQ multiplex PCR; TCRdb lists only in-frame clones, some missing. The data contain approximately 150,000 clones, 80% to 95% of them seen just once; the ten biggest clones take up 1.1% to 1.5%. This receptor was identified in an adult in good health. Sequenced material: peripheral blood, taken on day 0 of AZD1222 vaccination. This sequence joins TRBV6-1 and TRBJ2-6; D not certain. In nucleotides, the CDR3 is TGTGCCAGCACTGAAGGGCTGACTGGGGCCAACGTCCTGACTTTC. Translated: CASTEGLTGANVLTF.